What follows is one TCR beta chain and its context. These data come from a study of T-cell reconstitution after alpha-beta-depleted transplantation in children. TCRbeta library preparation incorporated unique molecular identifiers. TCRdb passed the PCR reads through MiXCR, listing each CDR3 protein once. The sample has about 420,000 distinct CDR3 sequences, around 16% seen once. Sample: PBMCs, mostly from graft donor cells, taken 360 days after TCRalphabeta/CD19-depleted stem cell transplant. The source is a boy younger than two who had a stem cell transplant for Wiskott-Aldrich syndrome, so the T cells may come from the graft donor.

The CDR3 DNA follows: TGTGCCAGCAGTTTCGAAGCTGTTCCCTACAATGAGCAGTTCTTC. Its translation: CASSFEAVPYNEQFF. The rearrangement joins TRBV27 to TRBJ2-1; D remains ambiguous. The V and J ends lost 3 bases and 2 bases respectively, with 11 bases between them. The CDR3 runs 15 residues. Per germline, CDR1 MNHEY and CDR2 SMNVEV (reference sequence).